The sequence of this T cell receptor (beta chain) was determined in a study of T cell repertoires in aging, cancer and after chemotherapy. Notes on the study in general: In cancer patients, declining TCR diversity with age involved lost richness and lost evenness.

The V gene lost 3 bases and the J gene lost 6 bases, with 12 bases spanning the gap. This CDR3 is built from 15 residues. The germline V gene encodes CDR1 MNHEY and CDR2 SVGAGI. In its sample, this clonotype ranks as medium-sized. What it binds is unknown. Rearranged V-D-J TRB sequences were amplified with a mixed TRB-A/B primer pool. Via MiXCR, TCRdb re-called the multiplex PCR reads, giving one row per CDR3 protein. This sample has several thousand distinct CDR3 sequences, with roughly 39% found just once. Amplification of TCR beta used genomic DNA extracted from peripheral blood. The source of this sequence is a human donor with a solid tumor. Sequenced material: blood. The chain employs TRBV6-5 and TRBJ1-6; D might be TRBD1 (5 bases). This chain's CDR3 is CASSYGQGFNSPLHF. The CDR3 bases are TGTGCCAGCAGTTATGGGCAGGGCTTTAATTCACCCCTCCACTTT.